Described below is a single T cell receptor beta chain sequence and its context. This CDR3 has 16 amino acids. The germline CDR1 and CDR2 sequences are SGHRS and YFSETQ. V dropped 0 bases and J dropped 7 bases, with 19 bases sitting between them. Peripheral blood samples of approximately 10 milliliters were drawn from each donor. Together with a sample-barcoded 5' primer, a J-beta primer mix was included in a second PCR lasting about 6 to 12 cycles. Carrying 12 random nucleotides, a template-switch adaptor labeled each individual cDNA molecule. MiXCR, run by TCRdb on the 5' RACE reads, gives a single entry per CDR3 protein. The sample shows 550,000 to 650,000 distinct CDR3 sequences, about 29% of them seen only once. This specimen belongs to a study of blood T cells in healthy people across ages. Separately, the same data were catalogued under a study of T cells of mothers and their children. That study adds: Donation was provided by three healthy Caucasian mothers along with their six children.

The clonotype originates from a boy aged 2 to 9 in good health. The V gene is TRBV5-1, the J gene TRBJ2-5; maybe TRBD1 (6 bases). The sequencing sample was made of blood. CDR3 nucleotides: TGCGCCAGCAGCTTGGTTGGACAGTTTAAGTCAGGGACCCAGTACTTC. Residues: CASSLVGQFKSGTQYF.